The sample holds a few counts of the clone carrying this TCR beta chain. Antigen unknown. V lost 4 bases, J lost 2 bases, and 16 bases lay in between. CDR1 and CDR2 (germline): SGHRS, YFSETQ. CDR3 length equals 15 residues. The source of the sample is a study of beta chain features in type 1 diabetes. Notes on the study in general: In type 1 diabetes patients, VDJ junctions had fewer insertions; deletions at these junctions were more frequent.

What was sequenced were expressed TCRB transcripts, since all of the isolated RNA had been reverse transcribed. Data came from immunoSEQ multiplex PCR; TCRdb stores just in-frame clones and leaves some out. The sample records 900,000 or so clones, under 20% being singletons. Cells sorted by CD45RO/CCR7/CD25/CD127/CD95/CD27 comprised CD4+ naive, central memory, regulatory and stem cell-like memory cells. The sequenced sample was naive CD4+ T cells from blood. The TCR comes from a woman between 18 and 30 years old in good health. This chain links TRBV5-1 with TRBJ2-7; a weak D match, TRBD2 (5 bases). The CDR3 region is CASSPGNVGAYEQYF. The CDR3 region has the DNA TGCGCCAGCAGCCCGGGAAATGTCGGAGCCTACGAGCAGTACTTC.